A selection of T cell receptor beta chains follows, all from one sample in a study of lymphopenia after photon versus proton radiotherapy. Profiling relied on immunoSEQ multiplex PCR, and the TCRdb table lists in-frame clones only, not all of them. The sample lists 25,000 to 30,000 clones, around four fifths seen once, with approximately 4% in the top ten. The sequenced sample was peripheral blood, obtained from a patient treated with photon-based radiotherapy. The receptor source for this set is a woman aged 45-59 years with pancreatic cancer. CDR3s include the opening cysteine and the closing phenylalanine or tryptophan. Each record gives: J gene, clone size, V gene, CDR3 protein. Clone size is given for some rows only: seen once, a few or many times, or a class if the clone is expanded.

j_gene: TRBJ1-6; abundance: once; v_gene: TRBV7-2; CDR3aa: CASSLSRDSPLHF
j_gene: TRBJ2-5; abundance: once; v_gene: TRBV29-1; CDR3aa: CSVVGQQETQYF
j_gene: TRBJ2-7; abundance: -; v_gene: TRBV25-1; CDR3aa: CASSGVGTGEYEQYF
j_gene: TRBJ1-2; abundance: -; v_gene: TRBV19; CDR3aa: CASSPNRDGYTF
j_gene: TRBJ2-1; abundance: once; v_gene: TRBV19; CDR3aa: CASSISGRPIDEQFF
j_gene: TRBJ1-2; abundance: few; v_gene: TRBV7-6; CDR3aa: CASSVGQGSNYGYTF
j_gene: TRBJ2-3; abundance: -; v_gene: TRBV5-1; CDR3aa: CASSPARGTDTQYF
j_gene: TRBJ2-2; abundance: -; v_gene: TRBV25-1; CDR3aa: CASSGLRTGADGELFF
j_gene: TRBJ2-1; abundance: -; v_gene: TRBV13; CDR3aa: CASSLLRIAGGLRRSSYNEQFF
j_gene: TRBJ2-2; abundance: -; v_gene: TRBV5-1; CDR3aa: CASSLGRTTGELFF
j_gene: TRBJ2-3; abundance: -; v_gene: TRBV18; CDR3aa: CASSPLGGKDTQYF
j_gene: TRBJ2-7; abundance: few; v_gene: TRBV30; CDR3aa: CAWSVLKREGLYEQYF
j_gene: TRBJ2-1; abundance: -; v_gene: TRBV11-2; CDR3aa: CASSHSNNEQFF
j_gene: TRBJ2-2; abundance: -; v_gene: TRBV28; CDR3aa: CASSPDSPPTGELFF
j_gene: TRBJ2-7; abundance: -; v_gene: TRBV10-2; CDR3aa: CASNGGSSYEQYF
j_gene: TRBJ2-1; abundance: -; v_gene: TRBV27; CDR3aa: CASSWGDSYNEQFF
j_gene: TRBJ1-2; abundance: -; v_gene: TRBV12-5; CDR3aa: CASGLRDYGYTF
j_gene: TRBJ2-7; abundance: -; v_gene: TRBV5-1; CDR3aa: CASSPLTSGSSYEQYF
j_gene: TRBJ2-2; abundance: -; v_gene: TRBV5-1; CDR3aa: CASSLDAPNTGELFF
j_gene: TRBJ1-1; abundance: -; v_gene: TRBV19; CDR3aa: CASSSRPYTEAFF
j_gene: TRBJ1-1; abundance: -; v_gene: TRBV5-6; CDR3aa: CASTYGAMNTEAFF
j_gene: TRBJ2-1; abundance: -; v_gene: TRBV19; CDR3aa: CASSIGPSSYNEQFF